The next 9 T cell receptor beta chains were all read from a single sample in a study of liver allograft versus peripheral blood T cells. Background on the study: Recipients' peripheral blood supplied the T cell receptor repertoires against which those in transplanted livers were compared.

MiXCR was run by TCRdb on the reads, yielding one entry per CDR3 protein. The sample lists roughly 3,700 distinct CDR3 sequences; around 16% were seen once. These receptors were taken from a human patient who had a liver transplant. Some T cells may be supplied by the graft donor.

By sample share, this clonotype is medium-sized. The chain has TRBV10-3 and TRBJ1-5; D uncertain. Germline V gene data show CDR1 as ENHRY and CDR2 as SYGVKD. The CDR3 sequence is 14 residues long. V lost 4 bases, J lost 4 bases, and 11 bases lay in between. The CDR3 nucleotides read TGTGCCATCAGTGTTGGCAGTACAAATCAGCCCCAGCATTTT. It specifies CAISVGSTNQPQHF.

By share, this clonotype counts as medium-sized. The chain carries TRBV18 and TRBJ2-5; no clear D gene. Germline V gene lookup returns CDR1 KGHSH and CDR2 LQKENI. CDR3 size: 12 residues. V was shortened by 5 bases and J by 2 bases, with 6 bases between the two germline ends. CDR3 in DNA: TGTGCCAGCTCATCAACTCAAGAGACCCAGTACTTC. This gives the protein CASSSTQETQYF.

This sequence joins TRBV3-1 and TRBJ2-7; maybe TRBD1 (5 bases). Germline V gives CDR1 LGHDT, CDR2 YNNKEL (reference sequence). CDR3 length: 13 residues. Trimming took 2 bases from V and 7 from J, leaving 12 bases between them. The CDR3 sequence: CASSQNPDREQYF. The CDR3 region has the DNA TGTGCCAGCAGCCAAAACCCTGACAGAGAGCAGTACTTC.

In its sample, this clonotype was seen a few times. The chain combines TRBV14 with TRBJ2-7; 7 bases match TRBD2. CDR3 size: 13 residues. From germline, CDR1 is SGHDN and CDR2 FVKESK. With 8 bases clipped from V and 7 bases from J, the junction kept 11 bases outside the gene matches. This chain's CDR3 is CASASSPGGEQYF. The CDR3 nucleotides are TGTGCCAGCGCCTCCTCCCCCGGGGGGGAGCAGTACTTC.

This clonotype counts as medium-sized. The rearrangement uses TRBV6-2 or TRBV6-3 and TRBJ1-3; D uncertain. This CDR3 is 13 amino acids long. V dropped 8 bases and J dropped 0 bases, with 8 bases sitting between them. The germline V gene has CDR1 MNHEY and CDR2 SVGEGT. CDR3 bases: TGTGCCAGCGGCTTCAGCTCTGGAAACACCATATATTTT. Its protein is CASGFSSGNTIYF.

This clonotype was counted between two and nine times. The chain is built from TRBV5-4 and TRBJ2-1, with D perhaps given as TRBD1 or TRBD2 (5 bases each). The ends were cut back, 4 bases at V and 8 bases at J, with 19 bases in the middle. The CDR3 is 15 amino acids. The germline CDR1 and CDR2 sequences are SGHNT and YYREEE (reference sequence). CDR3 in amino acids: CASSPSGTPLDEQFF. The CDR3 nucleotides read TGTGCCAGCAGCCCATCCGGGACCCCACTCGATGAGCAGTTCTTC. Drawing the rest from reference TRBV5-4 and TRBJ2-1, the complete variable domain is ETGVTQSPTHLIKTRGQQVTLRCSSQSGHNTVSWYQQALGQGPQFIFQYYREEENGRGNFPPRFSGLQFPNYSSELNVNALELDDSALYLCASSPSGTPLDEQFFGPGTRLTVL.

This clonotype rates as medium-sized (0.01 to 0.1%). The chain uses TRBV12-3 or TRBV12-4 and TRBJ2-7, with TRBD2 as a possible D gene (5 bases). The CDR3 consists of 14 residues. Trimming stripped 5 bases from V and 5 bases from J, with 16 bases between. The CDR3 sequence is CASSRASSINEQYF. CDR3 in DNA: TGTGCCAGCAGTAGGGCTAGCAGTATCAACGAGCAGTACTTC.

J is TRBJ1-5 and V is TRBV4-1; D unclear. The CDR3 runs to 15 residues. The germline V gene has CDR1 MGHRA and CDR2 YSYEKL. V dropped 1 base and J dropped 3 bases, with 10 bases sitting between them. The CDR3, as DNA: TGCGCCAGCAGCCAAGTGTTAGTCTTCAATCAGCCCCAGCATTTT. It encodes CASSQVLVFNQPQHF.

The chain combines TRBV20-1 with TRBJ2-4, with TRBD2 matching over 7 bases. Germline assignment: CDR1 DFQATT and CDR2 SNEGSKA (reference sequence). CDR3 length: 14 residues. V lost 0 bases to trimming and J lost 6 bases; unmatched junction nucleotides: 5. The CDR3 protein is CSARDSGGGNIQYF. CDR3 bases: TGCAGTGCTAGAGATTCGGGGGGAGGAAACATTCAGTACTTC.